This T cell receptor beta chain is drawn from a study of beta chain features in type 1 diabetes. Overall study findings and caveats: Among all four CD4+ subsets, Type 1 diabetes patients had TCRB CDR3s that were moderately but significantly shorter.

Every bit of the isolated RNA underwent reverse transcription, so sequencing read expressed TCRB transcripts. The assay was immunoSEQ multiplex PCR, and TCRdb's table has in-frame clones only and misses some. The data hold approximately 160,000 clones, with about a tenth observed a single time. One heparinised draw of blood, averaging around 120 mL, came from each donor. Per the germline V gene, CDR1 is SGDLS and CDR2 is YYNGEE. This CDR3 contains 14 residues. V shed 0 bases and J shed 4 bases, with 11 bases lying between them. This clone was detected a few times. Its antigen is undetermined. This TCR came from a man younger than 40 with type 1 diabetes. The chain couples TRBV9 to TRBJ2-7, with D maybe TRBD2 (5 bases). The sample comprised central memory CD4+ T cells from blood. The CDR3 sequence: CASSVEFSAYEQYF. CDR3 nucleotides: TGTGCCAGCAGCGTAGAATTTAGCGCATACGAGCAGTACTTC.